This T cell receptor beta chain emerged from a study of monozygotic twins with inflammatory bowel disease. Study-wide results and caveats: Diversity of TCRbeta measured by inverse Simpson was lower in IBD patients than in healthy co-twins.

This clonotype is labeled medium-sized based on frequency. Its antigen is undetermined. CDR3 size: 15 residues. Germline V gene sequence: CDR1 LGHNA, CDR2 YNFKEQ. From 3,500 to 4,500 ng of total RNA, each TCR library was prepared. UMIs containing a 6-nucleotide sample barcode were added via template switching. From the 5' RACE reads, TCRdb lists one entry per CDR3 protein and no DNA. Its listing shows some 89,000 distinct CDR3 sequences. The chain combines TRBV4-2 with TRBJ2-3; TCRdb indicates TRBD1, and absent DNA this call remains unverified. The sequencing sample was made of blood. This clonotype was obtained from a human donor with ulcerative colitis or Crohn's disease, or a healthy co-twin of an affected twin (not recorded which). The CDR3 spells CASSQALGSTDTQYF.